The 2 T cell receptor beta chains listed next were all sequenced from one sample in a study of T cells after yellow fever vaccination. TCRdb re-called the 5' RACE reads through MiXCR, storing one row per CDR3 protein. The sample carries around 11,000 distinct CDR3 sequences, under 5.5% recorded once. Material: PBMCs, either bulk or a sorted T-cell subset (CD4+, CD8+, memory, or dextramer-sorted; not recorded which), obtained roughly 15 days after the first yellow fever vaccination. The source of these receptors is a man younger than 35 who received the YFV17D yellow fever vaccine.

The table lists this clonotype with a few counts. The rearrangement uses TRBV6-1 and TRBJ1-2, with 10 bases aligning to TRBD1. Trimming at V came to 6 bases and at J to 8 bases, leaving 6 bases not matched to a gene. The CDR3 spans 13 residues. CDR1 and CDR2 from the germline V gene are MNHNS and SASEGT. The CDR3 coding sequence is TGTGCCAGCAGCAGGGGACAGGGGTTAGGCTACACCTTC. Translating it yields CASSRGQGLGYTF.

This clonotype is medium-sized (0.01 to 0.1%) within its sample. The J gene is TRBJ2-1, the V gene TRBV5-1; TRBD2 agrees at 9 bases. The trim removed 0 bases at V and 7 bases at J, leaving 5 bases unmatched. This CDR3 is built from 15 residues. Germline V gene data show CDR1 as SGHRS and CDR2 as YFSETQ. CDR3 sequence reads: CASSLELAGVNEQFF. The CDR3 nucleotides are TGCGCCAGCAGCTTGGAATTAGCGGGGGTAAATGAGCAGTTCTTC.